This T cell receptor (beta chain) was captured by sequencing in a study of cytomegalovirus exposure and HLA in healthy donors. Regarding the study as a whole: It was approximately 150 TCR beta chains that were listed as cytomegalovirus-associated. Cytomegalovirus status was reportedly diagnosed by the classifier with high specificity and sensitivity.

CDR1 MNHNY and CDR2 SVGAGI come from the germline V gene (reference sequence). The CDR3 runs 16 residues. J lost 8 bases, V lost 2 bases, and 10 bases had no gene match. Assay used: immunoSEQ multiplex PCR; TCRdb lists only in-frame clones, some missing. This table has fewer than 90,000 clones, approximately 94% appearing once. On this clone: The antigen is unknown.

The specimen sequenced was PBMCs. The rearrangement joins TRBV6-6 to TRBJ2-1; 9 nucleotides agree with TRBD1. This receptor was identified in a woman in her late teens or twenties in good health and CMV-seropositive. CDR3 sequence reads: CASSYSGTGFVDEQFF. CDR3 sequence (DNA): TGTGCCAGCAGTTACAGCGGGACAGGGTTTGTCGATGAGCAGTTCTTC.